This T cell receptor (beta chain) was retrieved from a study of immune cell composition in non-small cell lung cancer. The normal lung sample lay at least 3 cm, and maximally far, from the tumour. Repertoires were generated with immunoSEQ multiplex PCR, while TCRdb's copy carries only in-frame clones and drops some. The data show more than 4,000 clones, 70% to 90% seen once. This CDR3 has 19 residues. The V and J ends lost 2 bases and 4 bases, in that order; junction bases with no gene match: 19. Germline V lookup: CDR1 SGHNT, CDR2 YENEEA. The chain carries TRBV11-3 and TRBJ2-7; 8 nucleotides agree with TRBD1. The clonotype originates from a human donor with non-small cell lung cancer. Some clones in this sample may be carry-over from other donors' samples. Material: non-adjacent lung tissue. As DNA, the CDR3 is TGTGCCAGCAGCTTACTGGGCCAGGGGGCTGACTTTTTGAATTACGAGCAGTACTTC. Its translation: CASSLLGQGADFLNYEQYF. Complete variable domain (other parts from reference TRBV11-3 and TRBJ2-7): EAGVVQSPRYKIIEKKQPVAFWCNPISGHNTLYWYLQNLGQGPELLIRYENEEAVDDSQLPKDRFSAERLKGVDSTLKIQPAELGDSAVYLCASSLLGQGADFLNYEQYFGPGTRLTVT.